Following are 29 T cell receptor beta chains from one sample sequenced in a study of OX40 agonist ivuxolimab in advanced cancers. The assay was immunoSEQ multiplex PCR, and TCRdb's table has in-frame clones only and misses some. The sample carries 91,000 or so clones, 85% to 90% recorded once. The starting material was CD4+ or CD8+ T cells sorted from blood, obtained in a trial of the OX40 agonist ivuxolimab. These receptors were taken from an adult with an advanced solid tumor such as melanoma, head and neck, liver or kidney cancer.

CDR3 sequence reads: CASRGMGDSGYTF. For the CDR3, the DNA is TGTGCCAGCAGGGGGATGGGGGATAGCGGCTACACCTTC. This chain connects TRBV6-5 to TRBJ1-2, with D possibly matching TRBD1 (5 bases). CDR1 is MNHEY, CDR2 SVGAGI, per germline. The V and J ends lost 6 bases and 8 bases respectively, with 16 bases between them. This CDR3 region has 13 residues.

J is TRBJ1-2 and V is TRBV9; TRBD1 is a possible D gene (5 bases). The CDR3 sequence is 14 residues long. The V end was cut by 0 bases, the J end by 8 bases, with 14 bases between. Germline V CDR1 and CDR2: SGDLS, YYNGEE. The CDR3 coding sequence is TGTGCCAGCAGCGTAGTGGGAGGGGCCTACGGCTACACCTTC. This sequence encodes CASSVVGGAYGYTF.

A word on this clone: This CDR3 is also generated by other DNA sequences in the sample. The chain links TRBV6-1 to TRBJ1-5; D call uncertain. V lost 2 bases and J lost 1, with 3 bases in between. Germline V gene sequence: CDR1 MNHNS, CDR2 SASEGT. The CDR3 spans 13 residues. The CDR3 DNA reads as TGTGCCAGCAGTGAACAAAGCAATCAGCCCCAGCATTTT. It specifies CASSEQSNQPQHF.

V gene TRBV28 combines with J gene TRBJ2-7, with D perhaps assigned TRBD1 or TRBD2 (5 bases each). There are 12 residues in the CDR3. Germline CDR1 and CDR2: MDHEN and SYDVKM. Trimming shortened V by 8 bases and J by 6 bases, and 14 bases separated the two germline ends. This chain's CDR3 is CASRGPVTEQYF. The CDR3 DNA reads TGTGCCAGCCGGGGACCGGTCACCGAGCAGTACTTC.

This chain links TRBV2 with TRBJ1-1; D call uncertain. Germline CDR1 SNHLY, CDR2 FYNNEI. Deletions cut 4 bases from V and 0 bases from J, with 12 bases between. The CDR3 is 15 amino acids. As DNA, the CDR3 is TGTGCCAGCAGTGTCAGGAGCCTAATGAACACTGAAGCTTTCTTT. It yields the protein CASSVRSLMNTEAFF.

This sequence joins TRBV6-5 and TRBJ2-6; D is uncertain. Trimming pared 0 bases from V and 4 bases from J, leaving 7 bases between. The germline V gene encodes CDR1 MNHEY and CDR2 SVGAGI. The CDR3 sequence is 15 residues long. The DNA of the CDR3 is TGTGCCAGCAGTTACTCTAGTATGGGGGCCAACGTCCTGACTTTC. Protein sequence: CASSYSSMGANVLTF.

J is TRBJ2-7 and V is TRBV29-1; either TRBD1 or TRBD2 may supply D (5 bases each). In germline, CDR1 is SQVTM, CDR2 ANQGSEA. Trimming took 6 bases from V and 5 from J, leaving 14 bases between them. The CDR3 has 12 amino acids. Here the CDR3 reads CSVIWGFNEQYF. Here the CDR3 DNA reads TGCAGCGTAATCTGGGGGTTCAACGAGCAGTACTTC.

This sequence joins TRBV7-9 and TRBJ2-2; possible D gene TRBD2, 5 bases. Per the germline V gene, CDR1 is SEHNR and CDR2 is FQNEAQ (reference sequence). The CDR3 has 14 amino acids. V lost 5 bases and J lost 4, with 11 bases in between. CDR3 sequence reads: CASSNAEGTGELFF. The CDR3 nucleotides read TGTGCCAGCAGCAACGCTGAGGGCACCGGGGAGCTGTTTTTT.

This sequence joins TRBV27 and TRBJ1-5, with a tentative D call TRBD1 (6 bases). Trimming removed 9 bases from V and 2 bases from J, with 8 bases in between. Germline V gene data show CDR1 as MNHEY and CDR2 as SMNVEV (reference sequence). The CDR3 runs to 12 residues. In nucleotides, the CDR3 is TGTGCCAGTCGGACAGGCAATCAGCCCCAGCATTTT. Translation: CASRTGNQPQHF.

V usage is TRBV2 and J usage is TRBJ2-7; D remains unclear. Trimming shortened V by 8 bases and J by 0 bases, and 11 bases separated the two germline ends. The germline V gene encodes CDR1 SNHLY and CDR2 FYNNEI. The CDR3 contains 13 residues. The CDR3 region has the DNA TGTGCCAGCCGTCGGTGGGGCTCCTACGAGCAGTACTTC. Translating gives CASRRWGSYEQYF.

V gene TRBV27 combines with J gene TRBJ1-6, with D perhaps TRBD1 (6 bases). Trimming left V 4 bases short and J 3 bases short, with 16 bases between. Per the germline V gene, CDR1 is MNHEY and CDR2 is SMNVEV (reference sequence). There are 17 residues in the CDR3. The chain's CDR3 is CASSSWTVQSYNSPLHF. Here the CDR3 DNA reads TGTGCCAGCAGTTCCTGGACAGTCCAAAGCTATAATTCACCCCTCCACTTT.

The V call is TRBV18, the J call TRBJ2-2, with D hard to call. CDR1 is KGHSH, CDR2 LQKENI, per germline. Trimming stripped 3 bases from V and 5 bases from J, with 10 bases between. The CDR3 consists of 14 residues. CDR3 sequence reads: CASSPPVGTGELFF. The CDR3 bases are TGTGCCAGCTCACCCCCCGTTGGGACCGGGGAGCTGTTTTTT.

Remarks on this clone: Other nucleotide sequences in the sample specify the same CDR3. The chain carries TRBV11-3 and TRBJ2-7, with D perhaps matching TRBD2 (7 bases). The CDR3 loop spans 15 amino acids. The germline V gene encodes CDR1 SGHNT and CDR2 YENEEA. Trimming cost V 5 bases and J 0 bases, with 14 bases left between them. The CDR3 reads CASSLAVDSSYEQYF. CDR3 nucleotide sequence: TGTGCCAGCAGCCTAGCGGTGGACAGCTCCTACGAGCAGTACTTC.

The V gene is TRBV28, the J gene TRBJ2-1; 9 bases line up with TRBD2. With V trimmed by 1 base and J by 3 bases, 13 bases remained unmatched. Germline V lookup: CDR1 MDHEN, CDR2 SYDVKM. The CDR3 spans 19 residues. CDR3 protein: CASSLLALRSGSFYNEQFF. The CDR3 DNA follows: TGTGCCAGCAGTTTATTGGCTTTGCGTAGCGGGAGTTTCTACAATGAGCAGTTCTTC.

This clone was detected once. The CDR3 region is CASSLSGSGANVLTF. The DNA of the CDR3 is TGCGCCAGCAGCTTGTCGGGCTCTGGGGCCAACGTCCTGACTTTC. This chain joins TRBV5-1 and TRBJ2-6; D not resolved. The CDR3 runs 15 residues. Germline CDR1 SGHRS, CDR2 YFSETQ. V lost 1 base and J lost 0, with 5 bases in between.

The V and J genes are TRBV11-2 and TRBJ1-1; D is possibly TRBD1 (6 bases). This CDR3 spans 14 amino acids. Germline assignment: CDR1 SGHAT and CDR2 FQNNGV. V lost 1 base and J lost 0, with 6 bases in between. Here the CDR3 reads CASSLGTVNTEAFF. The CDR3 DNA sequence: TGTGCCAGCAGCTTAGGGACAGTGAACACTGAAGCTTTCTTT. The whole variable domain, remainder taken from reference TRBV11-2 and TRBJ1-1, is EAGVAQSPRYKIIEKRQSVAFWCNPISGHATLYWYQQILGQGPKLLIQFQNNGVVDDSQLPKDRFSAERLKGVDSTLKIQPAKLEDSAVYLCASSLGTVNTEAFFGQGTRLTVV.

V and J are TRBV19 and TRBJ2-3, with 9 nucleotides matching TRBD2. The germline gives CDR1 LNHDA, CDR2 SQIVND (reference sequence). V shed 6 bases, J shed 2 bases, and the junction held 9 bases outside the gene matches. The CDR3 runs 16 residues. The CDR3: CASRTLAGKLTDTQYF. Written as DNA, the CDR3 is TGTGCCAGTAGGACACTAGCGGGCAAGCTCACAGATACGCAGTATTTT. Complete variable domain (other parts from reference TRBV19 and TRBJ2-3): DGGITQSPKYLFRKEGQNVTLSCEQNLNHDAMYWYRQDPGQGLRLIYYSQIVNDFQKGDIAEGYSVSREKKESFPLTVTSAQKNPTAFYLCASRTLAGKLTDTQYFGPGTRLTVL.

V is TRBV27 and J is TRBJ2-7; 9 nucleotides agree with TRBD2. Trimming removed 0 bases from V and 6 bases from J; junction bases left unmatched: 12. CDR1 is MNHEY and CDR2 is SMNVEV in the germline V gene (reference sequence). This CDR3 has 17 residues. The CDR3 DNA reads TGTGCCAGCAGTTTATCGAGTGTTAGCGGGAGAGGAGGCGAGCAGTACTTC. Its protein is CASSLSSVSGRGGEQYF.

The V and J genes are TRBV2 and TRBJ2-2; D is unclear. Germline V gene lookup returns CDR1 SNHLY and CDR2 FYNNEI. The CDR3 totals 16 residues. V lost 1 base to trimming and J lost 6 bases, with 15 bases between them. Here the CDR3 reads CASSEGVLIYSGELFF. The DNA of the CDR3 is TGTGCCAGCAGTGAAGGGGTCCTAATCTATTCCGGGGAGCTGTTTTTT. Full variable domain (rest looked up from reference TRBV2 and TRBJ2-2): EPEVTQTPSHQVTQMGQEVILRCVPISNHLYFYWYRQILGQKVEFLVSFYNNEISEKSEIFDDQFSVERPDGSNFTLKIRSTKLEDSAMYFCASSEGVLIYSGELFFGEGSRLTVL.

The chain employs TRBV19 and TRBJ1-5; 7 nucleotides match TRBD1. V shed 10 bases and J 4 bases; nucleotides not matched to a gene: 4. The CDR3 sequence is 12 residues long. Germline V gene lookup returns CDR1 LNHDA and CDR2 SQIVND (reference sequence). In DNA, the CDR3 is TGTGCCACCAGGGGGTTTAATCAGCCCCAGCATTTT. As protein: CATRGFNQPQHF. The entire variable domain, with the rest obtained from reference TRBV19 and TRBJ1-5, is as follows: DGGITQSPKYLFRKEGQNVTLSCEQNLNHDAMYWYRQDPGQGLRLIYYSQIVNDFQKGDIAEGYSVSREKKESFPLTVTSAQKNPTAFYLCATRGFNQPQHFGDGTRLSIL.

The gene calls are TRBV2 and TRBJ2-7, with 15 bases lining up with TRBD2. V lost 6 bases and J lost 3; bases outside the gene matches: 9. CDR3 size: 17 residues. CDR1 is SNHLY, CDR2 FYNNEI, per germline. The CDR3 spells CASRGTSGRLGVYEQYF. The DNA for the CDR3 is TGTGCCAGCAGGGGGACTAGCGGGAGGCTCGGGGTCTACGAGCAGTACTTC.

The rearrangement links TRBV10-3 to TRBJ2-1, with 9 bases that match TRBD1. The ends lost 10 bases at V and 10 bases at J; junction bases unmatched: 8. This CDR3 region has 12 residues. Germline loops: CDR1 ENHRY, CDR2 SYGVKD. In DNA form, the CDR3 reads TGTGCCACCACTCGACAGGGGGAGGAGCAGTTCTTC. Amino acid sequence: CATTRQGEEQFF.

This clone was picked up one time. The chain couples TRBV28 to TRBJ2-7; D may correspond to TRBD1 or TRBD2 (5 bases each). V lost 5 bases and J lost 3, with 14 bases in between. The CDR3 is 14 residues long. Germline V gene data show CDR1 as MDHEN and CDR2 as SYDVKM. The CDR3 reads CASSAPGTVYEQYF. The CDR3 coding sequence is TGTGCCAGCAGTGCACCCGGGACGGTCTACGAGCAGTACTTC. The variable domain in full, with the rest retrieved from reference TRBV28 and TRBJ2-7, is DVKVTQSSRYLVKRTGEKVFLECVQDMDHENMFWYRQDPGLGLRLIYFSYDVKMKEKGDIPEGYSVSREKKERFSLILESASTNQTSMYLCASSAPGTVYEQYFGPGTRLTVT.

The chain carries TRBV19 and TRBJ2-1; TRBD2 aligns across 15 bases. CDR3 length: 19 amino acids. The V segment lost 3 bases and the J segment 3 bases; nucleotides outside the gene matches: 9. CDR1 LNHDA and CDR2 SQIVND come from the germline V gene (reference sequence). CDR3 sequence (DNA): TGTGCCAGTAGTATTATCGGACTAGCGGGAGGGAACGACTACAATGAGCAGTTCTTC. As protein: CASSIIGLAGGNDYNEQFF.

This clone was seen just once. The rearrangement links TRBV11-3 to TRBJ2-7, with D tentatively TRBD2 (6 bases). V was cut by 5 bases and J by 0 bases, with 11 bases left in between. Looked up from germline, CDR1 is SGHNT and CDR2 is YENEEA. The CDR3 has 14 residues. The CDR3 protein is CASSMLATSYEQYF. CDR3 DNA sequence: TGTGCCAGCAGCATGCTAGCGACCTCCTACGAGCAGTACTTC.

The chain employs TRBV19 and TRBJ1-2; TRBD1 might be the D (6 bases). Germline V gives CDR1 LNHDA, CDR2 SQIVND (reference sequence). V gave up 5 bases and J gave up 4 bases, with 17 bases separating them. The CDR3 runs to 15 residues. The chain's CDR3 is CASSLPTGNFYGYTF. CDR3 sequence (DNA): TGTGCCAGTAGTCTCCCGACAGGAAACTTCTATGGCTACACCTTC. Complete variable domain (other parts from reference TRBV19 and TRBJ1-2): DGGITQSPKYLFRKEGQNVTLSCEQNLNHDAMYWYRQDPGQGLRLIYYSQIVNDFQKGDIAEGYSVSREKKESFPLTVTSAQKNPTAFYLCASSLPTGNFYGYTFGSGTRLTVV.

This chain joins TRBV5-8 and TRBJ1-5; possible D gene TRBD1, 6 bases. Germline V CDR1 and CDR2: SGHTS, YDEGEE. The CDR3 runs 15 residues. V dropped 0 bases and J dropped 2 bases, with 9 bases sitting between them. The CDR3, as DNA: TGTGCCAGCAGCTTGGACAGGGATGGCAATCAGCCCCAGCATTTT. Its translation is CASSLDRDGNQPQHF.

This clone has a single count. The chain joins TRBV4-2 to TRBJ1-2; D is unresolved. Germline CDR1 LGHNA, CDR2 YNFKEQ. The CDR3 is 15 residues long. V shed 0 bases and J shed 4 bases, with 12 bases lying between them. The CDR3 DNA sequence: TGTGCCAGCAGCCAAGATCTAGAAAGGAGCTATGGCTACACCTTC. It encodes CASSQDLERSYGYTF.

V usage is TRBV5-5 and J usage is TRBJ2-7; D is possibly TRBD2 (5 bases). The CDR3 length is 15 residues. Trimming removed 2 bases at V and 5 bases at J, with 17 bases between. CDR1 and CDR2 from the germline V gene are SGHKS and YYEKEE (reference sequence). In DNA, the CDR3 is TGTGCCAGCAGCTTACGGGAAAGCATCAGCGACGAGCAGTACTTC. Encoded protein: CASSLRESISDEQYF.